A single sample gave rise to the 21 T cell receptor beta chains below, sequenced in a study of OX40 agonist ivuxolimab in advanced cancers. Measured with immunoSEQ multiplex PCR; TCRdb has only the in-frame clones, and not every one. Here the sample spans 55,000 to 70,000 clones, around 83% being singletons. Specimen: CD4+ or CD8+ T cells sorted from blood, collected in a trial of the OX40 agonist ivuxolimab. Receptors were obtained from an adult with an advanced solid tumor such as melanoma, head and neck, liver or kidney cancer.

In nucleotides, the CDR3 is TGTGCCAGCGGGAGACTAGCGGGGGGGCCGCAAGAGCAGTTCTTC. Residues: CASGRLAGGPQEQFF. The V call is TRBV6-5, the J call TRBJ2-1; 14 nucleotides align to TRBD2. This CDR3 comprises 15 residues. The germline V gene has CDR1 MNHEY and CDR2 SVGAGI. The J segment lost 10 bases and the V segment lost 8 bases, leaving 10 bases of the junction unmatched.

The chain employs TRBV28 and TRBJ1-4; possibly TRBD1 for D (6 bases). Trimming shortened V by 5 bases and J by 10 bases, and 11 bases separated the two germline ends. The germline gives CDR1 MDHEN, CDR2 SYDVKM. This CDR3 has 12 amino acids. This CDR3 reads CASSPVQGKLFF. CDR3 bases: TGTGCCAGCAGTCCTGTACAGGGAAAACTGTTTTTT. The full variable domain, in which reference TRBV28 and TRBJ1-4 provide the parts outside the CDR3, is DVKVTQSSRYLVKRTGEKVFLECVQDMDHENMFWYRQDPGLGLRLIYFSYDVKMKEKGDIPEGYSVSREKKERFSLILESASTNQTSMYLCASSPVQGKLFFGSGTQLSVL.

The gene calls are TRBV2 and TRBJ1-3; no clear D. V lost 3 bases and J 0 bases, leaving 6 bases between the germline ends. The CDR3 has 14 residues. The V gene's germline CDR1 is SNHLY and CDR2 FYNNEI. CDR3 residues: CASSEGNSGNTIYF. CDR3 bases: TGTGCCAGCAGTGAGGGGAACTCTGGAAACACCATATATTTT. Together with reference TRBV2 and TRBJ1-3, the CDR3 gives the full variable domain: EPEVTQTPSHQVTQMGQEVILRCVPISNHLYFYWYRQILGQKVEFLVSFYNNEISEKSEIFDDQFSVERPDGSNFTLKIRSTKLEDSAMYFCASSEGNSGNTIYFGEGSWLTVV.

The chain combines TRBV27 with TRBJ2-5, with 14 bases identical to TRBD2. Unmatched junction bases numbered 7, after V lost 5 bases and J lost 5 bases. This CDR3 is built from 16 residues. Germline assignment: CDR1 MNHEY and CDR2 SMNVEV (reference sequence). CDR3 region: CASSKTSGGALETQYF. The DNA for the CDR3 is TGTGCCAGCAGTAAGACTAGCGGGGGGGCCCTTGAGACCCAGTACTTC.

The chain carries TRBV6-1 and TRBJ1-3, with D possibly matching TRBD1 (5 bases). Germline CDR1 is MNHNS and CDR2 is SASEGT. The length of the CDR3 is 15 residues. Trimming took off 7 bases at V and 4 bases at J, with 17 bases between the two ends. Written as DNA, the CDR3 is TGTGCCAGCACCTTAAGGCCAGGGTCAGGAAACACCATATATTTT. Translating it yields CASTLRPGSGNTIYF.

This clone was seen more than once but under ten times. V usage is TRBV4-2 and J usage is TRBJ1-2, with D hard to call. V was trimmed by 3 bases and J by 8 bases, leaving 16 bases between them. Germline V gene sequence: CDR1 LGHNA, CDR2 YNFKEQ. CDR3 length: 14 residues. CDR3 in amino acids: CASSQSPSGWGYTF. Here the CDR3 DNA reads TGTGCCAGCAGCCAGAGCCCCTCTGGCTGGGGCTACACCTTC.

This clone was observed a handful of times. The chain recombines TRBV5-1 with TRBJ1-1; TRBD1 matches at 11 bases. The CDR3 has 18 amino acids. The germline CDR1 and CDR2 sequences are SGHRS and YFSETQ. V gave up 0 bases and J gave up 5 bases; unmatched junction bases: 12. The DNA for the CDR3 is TGCGCCAGCAGCTTGGATGATTATACGGGGACAGGGGGAACTGAAGCTTTCTTT. The encoded protein is CASSLDDYTGTGGTEAFF.

The chain recombines TRBV10-3 with TRBJ1-6; maybe TRBD1 (6 bases). The CDR3 is 13 amino acids. Germline V gene sequence: CDR1 ENHRY, CDR2 SYGVKD. The CDR3 nucleotides are TGTGCGGGAGGGGGATCTAATAATTCACCCCTCCACTTT. Amino acid sequence: CAGGGSNNSPLHF.

In this sample, this clone turned up a few times. The V and J genes are TRBV10-1 and TRBJ1-4, with D hard to call. Germline lookup yields CDR1 WNHNN and CDR2 SYGVQD (reference sequence). The V end lost 4 bases, the J end lost 5 bases, and 17 bases lay between the germline ends. The CDR3 length is 16 residues. CDR3 amino acids: CASSVRVIARNEKLFF. DNA of the CDR3: TGCGCCAGCAGTGTTCGGGTTATTGCCAGGAATGAAAAACTGTTTTTT.

The gene calls are TRBV5-8 and TRBJ1-2; 12 bases match TRBD1. Germline assignment: CDR1 SGHTS and CDR2 YDEGEE. V was pared by 4 bases and J by 3 bases, with 10 bases of the junction left unmatched. The CDR3 is 17 amino acids. CDR3 bases: TGTGCCAGCAGCACAGGGACAGGGGGCGCAGGGGACTATGGCTACACCTTC. Its translation is CASSTGTGGAGDYGYTF.

This chain joins TRBV5-4 and TRBJ2-3; D might be TRBD1 (6 bases). The CDR3 contains 16 residues. The germline CDR1 and CDR2 sequences are SGHNT and YYREEE (reference sequence). V lost 0 bases and J lost 2, with 13 bases in between. CDR3 region: CASSLAQGVNTDTQYF. The CDR3 nucleotides are TGTGCCAGCAGCTTGGCACAGGGTGTCAACACAGATACGCAGTATTTT.

The chain recombines TRBV30 with TRBJ1-5; D is uncertain. With 5 bases removed from V and 4 bases from J, the gap between germline ends came to 9 bases. The germline V gene has CDR1 GTSNPN and CDR2 SVGIG (reference sequence). The CDR3 runs to 12 residues. The CDR3 reads CAWGWGNQPQHF. For the CDR3, the DNA is TGTGCCTGGGGCTGGGGAAATCAGCCCCAGCATTTT.

On this clone itself: Compared with germline, one end of the junction differs, possibly owing to a read error. The chain recombines TRBV7-7 with TRBJ2-3; 9 positions match TRBD2. This CDR3 is built from 15 residues. CDR1 SSHAT and CDR2 FNYEAQ come from the germline V gene (reference sequence). The CDR3 region has the DNA TGTGCTAGCAGCCGTAGCGGGGGCCCCTCCGATACGCAGTATTTT. The encoded protein is CASSRSGGPSDTQYF.

This chain connects TRBV18 to TRBJ2-6; TRBD1 matches at 7 bases. Germline V gene sequence: CDR1 KGHSH, CDR2 LQKENI. Unmatched junction bases numbered 12, after V lost 6 bases and J lost 4 bases. The CDR3 is made up of 17 amino acids. CDR3 region: CASSQTSRGLGANVLTF. In nucleotides, the CDR3 is TGTGCCAGCTCCCAAACCTCTAGGGGGCTCGGGGCCAACGTCCTGACTTTC.

The chain employs TRBV2 and TRBJ2-2, with unresolved D. V dropped 4 bases and J dropped 8 bases, with 8 bases sitting between them. This CDR3 region has 12 residues. The germline V gene encodes CDR1 SNHLY and CDR2 FYNNEI. The CDR3 here is CASSVPQGELFF. CDR3 nucleotides: TGTGCCAGCAGTGTACCTCAGGGGGAGCTGTTTTTT. The variable domain in full, with the rest retrieved from reference TRBV2 and TRBJ2-2, is EPEVTQTPSHQVTQMGQEVILRCVPISNHLYFYWYRQILGQKVEFLVSFYNNEISEKSEIFDDQFSVERPDGSNFTLKIRSTKLEDSAMYFCASSVPQGELFFGEGSRLTVL.

This clone was found once. The V and J genes are TRBV27 and TRBJ2-3; D might be TRBD1 (6 bases). Germline V gives CDR1 MNHEY, CDR2 SMNVEV (reference sequence). The CDR3 consists of 15 residues. Trimming shortened V by 3 bases and J by 1 base, and 11 bases separated the two germline ends. CDR3 bases: TGTGCCAGCAGTTTCAGGGGACGGGGCACAGATACGCAGTATTTT. Translating gives CASSFRGRGTDTQYF.

The CDR3, as DNA: TGTGCCACCAGCAGAGGGAGAGCGGGGGGTAGCACAGATACGCAGTATTTT. Translation gives CATSRGRAGGSTDTQYF. The chain joins TRBV15 to TRBJ2-3, with 9 bases that match TRBD2. CDR3 length equals 17 residues. Germline V CDR1 and CDR2: LNHNV, YYDKDF (reference sequence). V gave up 1 base and J gave up 0 bases; unmatched junction bases: 5.

This sequence joins TRBV6-1 and TRBJ2-7; no reliable D call. CDR3 length equals 13 residues. Germline V lookup: CDR1 MNHNS, CDR2 SASEGT. Trimming took 7 bases from V and 2 from J, leaving 12 bases between them. The CDR3 is CASTREAAYEQYF. CDR3 DNA: TGTGCCAGCACCCGTGAGGCTGCCTACGAGCAGTACTTC.

The chain couples TRBV4-3 to TRBJ2-7, with TRBD1 matching over 7 bases. The CDR3 has 13 residues. V shed 2 bases, J shed 6 bases, and the junction held 4 bases outside the gene matches. Germline V gives CDR1 LGHNA, CDR2 YSLEER. In nucleotides, the CDR3 is TGCGCCAGCAGCCAATATAGGGGGCTCGAGCAGTACTTC. This codes for CASSQYRGLEQYF.

This chain links TRBV14 with TRBJ2-7; 9 nucleotides agree with TRBD1. The CDR3 has 16 residues. Germline loops: CDR1 SGHDN, CDR2 FVKESK. The V and J ends lost 4 bases and 3 bases, in that order; junction bases with no gene match: 10. CDR3 DNA: TGTGCCAGCAGCCCTCAGCCGGGACAGGGAAGCTACGAGCAGTACTTC. It codes for CASSPQPGQGSYEQYF.

This chain uses TRBV10-3 with TRBJ2-2; TRBD2 agrees at 11 bases. V shed 10 bases and J 2 bases; nucleotides not matched to a gene: 6. Germline V gene data show CDR1 as ENHRY and CDR2 as SYGVKD. The CDR3 sequence is 15 residues long. CDR3 bases: TGTGCCACCGCGGGGACTAGCGGAAACACCGGGGAGCTGTTTTTT. As protein: CATAGTSGNTGELFF.